This T cell receptor (beta chain) came from a study of shared clonotypes between healthy human individuals. Free of recent acute infections or vaccinations, the donors were healthy HIV-negative adults. It was into CD45RA+ naive and CD45RA-negative memory subsets that the CD4+ cells were split. The assay was immunoSEQ multiplex PCR, and TCRdb's table has in-frame clones only and misses some. The sample yields about 660,000 clones, around 74% seen once. Ten or more counts support this clone. The TCR sequence derives from a woman in her thirties in good health. Sequenced material: memory CD4+ T cells sorted from blood. Subset in this sample: CD45RA-negative fraction.

CDR3 bases: TGTGCCAGCAGGGCGGCGGGGAGTTTTGGCGAGCAGTACTTC. It translates to CASRAAGSFGEQYF. The chain recombines TRBV27 with TRBJ2-7, with D perhaps TRBD2 (6 bases). With 6 bases removed from V and 6 bases from J, the gap between germline ends came to 18 bases. This CDR3 is built from 14 residues. In germline, CDR1 is MNHEY, CDR2 SMNVEV (reference sequence).